This paragraph covers one T cell receptor (beta chain) sequence. Its cognate antigen is unknown. Peripheral blood came from all dose cohorts at three timepoints. This entry comes from a study of OX40 agonist ivuxolimab in advanced cancers. At the level of the study: Patients were roughly 83% male with ages about 20 to 79, mean about 60.

The study, taken as a whole, reports: Some of the lowest clonal expansion was seen in partial responders at 0.1-3.0 mg/kg. At doses 0.1 to 3.0 mg/kg, CD4+ and CD8+ clones expanded.

The CDR3 covers 16 residues. CDR1 and CDR2 (germline): MDHEN, SYDVKM. V was pared by 5 bases and J by 2 bases, with 5 bases of the junction left unmatched. Only in-frame clones appear in the TCRdb table, and some are missing; sequencing was by immunoSEQ multiplex PCR. The data hold 55,000 to 65,000 clones, with about 88% observed a single time. The J gene is TRBJ1-6, the V gene TRBV28, with 8 bases fitting TRBD1. The material was CD4+ or CD8+ T cells sorted from blood, obtained in a trial of the OX40 agonist ivuxolimab. This TCR was recovered from an adult with an advanced solid tumor such as melanoma, head and neck, liver or kidney cancer. The CDR3 reads CASSKTGVAYNSPLHF. The CDR3 DNA sequence: TGTGCCAGCAGTAAGACAGGGGTGGCCTATAATTCACCCCTCCACTTT.